There are a few counts of the clone carrying this T cell receptor (beta chain). Its target is not known. The length of the CDR3 is 16 residues. Germline V gene sequence: CDR1 SEHNR, CDR2 FQNEAQ (reference sequence). With 7 bases clipped from V and 6 bases from J, the junction kept 14 bases outside the gene matches. Exclusion of patients followed from uncontrolled infection, other autoimmune disease, pregnancy or lactation. Thyroid ultrasound, orbital computed tomography, clinical symptoms, and serum thyroxine and TRAb underpinned diagnoses. PBMCs were collected from an approximately 9 ml volume of fresh peripheral blood. This specimen belongs to a study of T cells in Graves' hyperthyroidism and ophthalmopathy. Whole-study results and caveats: In blood, most of the thyroid clonotypes expanded above 0.001 were also present.

Amplification yielded TCR beta CDR3 regions, with RNA transcripts as the source. Initially, a first-round RT-PCR of the TCR CDR3 employed the HTBI primer set. Each CDR3 protein gets one entry after TCRdb re-called the multiplex PCR reads with MiXCR. The repertoire has about 380,000 distinct CDR3 sequences, 15% to 20% of them found once; the top ten carry 35% to 45%. What was sequenced was blood. This rearrangement joins TRBV7-9 to TRBJ1-2; 10 bases fit TRBD1. The TCR originated in a man younger than 35 with Graves' ophthalmopathy. The CDR3 DNA sequence: TGTGCCAGCACCGAGGGGACAGGGGTTTCCGTTGATGGCTACACCTTC. Protein: CASTEGTGVSVDGYTF.